This T cell receptor (beta chain) comes out of a study of T cells in Graves' hyperthyroidism and ophthalmopathy. The study, taken as a whole, reports: Most thyroid clonotypes expanded above 0.001 were also detected in blood.

This clonotype has just a few counts. Its antigen is currently unknown. CDR1 KGHDR and CDR2 SFDVKD come from the germline V gene. This CDR3 has 15 amino acids. V shed 2 bases and J 5 bases; nucleotides not matched to a gene: 7. Clinical symptoms, serum thyroxine and TRAb, thyroid ultrasound and orbital computed tomography together formed the diagnostic basis. Template material for amplifying TCR beta CDR3 regions consisted of RNA transcripts. The HTBI set primed first-round TCR CDR3 RT-PCR. TCRdb ran MiXCR on the multiplex PCR reads and lists one entry per CDR3 protein. The sample carries 400,000 or so distinct CDR3 sequences, more than 12% recorded once.

Input material: blood. V gene TRBV24-1 combines with J gene TRBJ2-7, with TRBD1 identical over 8 bases. This receptor was identified in a man aged 50-59 years with Graves' ophthalmopathy. DNA for the CDR3: TGTGCCACCAGTGATTGGACAGGGCAACGAAACGAGCAGTACTTC. Protein product: CATSDWTGQRNEQYF.